The text below deals with one T cell receptor (beta chain). Per-sample yields of isolated PBMCs were at least 6 million. Together with a sample-barcoded 5' primer, a J-beta primer mix was included in a second PCR lasting about 7 to 11 cycles. TCRdb itself ran the 5' RACE reads through MiXCR, one entry per CDR3 protein. The sample contains hundreds of thousands of distinct CDR3 sequences, more than 55% of which appear only once. These data originate in a study of blood T cells in healthy people across ages. Germline V gene data show CDR1 as SQVTM and CDR2 as ANQGSEA. The V gene end was trimmed by 3 bases and the J gene end by 3 bases; junction bases not matched to a gene: 8. The CDR3 sequence is 14 residues long.

The sequencing sample was made of blood. The chain carries TRBV29-1 and TRBJ2-7; TRBD2 aligns across 7 bases. This TCR was sampled from a man aged 40-49 years in good health. In DNA, the CDR3 is TGCAGCGTTGACCAGCGGGGCGATTTCTACGAGCAGTACTTC. Translation: CSVDQRGDFYEQYF.